The 17 T cell receptor beta chains below all came from one sample that was sequenced in a study of T-cell reconstitution after alpha-beta-depleted transplantation in children. As it was prepared, the TCRbeta library received unique molecular identifiers. TCRdb ran MiXCR on the PCR reads and lists one entry per CDR3 protein. This table has over 90,000 distinct CDR3 sequences, 7.5% to 9.5% appearing once. The source material was PBMCs, sampled before TCRalphabeta/CD19-depleted stem cell transplant. These receptors all stem from a boy younger than 10 with acute lymphoblastic leukemia, due to receive a stem cell transplant.

This clonotype has a count of ten or more. V usage is TRBV9 and J usage is TRBJ1-2; maybe TRBD1 (5 bases). Germline loops: CDR1 SGDLS, CDR2 YYNGEE. V lost 0 bases and J lost 4, with 10 bases in between. This CDR3 is 14 amino acids long. CDR3 nucleotide sequence: TGTGCCAGCAGCGTAGGTGCAGGGCGCTATGGCTACACCTTC. It encodes CASSVGAGRYGYTF.

This clonotype was detected only a few times. This rearrangement joins TRBV12-3 or TRBV12-4 to TRBJ1-4; perhaps TRBD1 as D (5 bases). This CDR3 comprises 14 residues. Trimming pared 6 bases from V and 6 bases from J, leaving 14 bases between. Here the CDR3 reads CASRRGQRYEKLFF. As DNA, the CDR3 is TGTGCCAGCAGAAGAGGACAACGATATGAAAAACTGTTTTTT.

This clonotype has ten or more counts. This chain connects TRBV12-3 or TRBV12-4 to TRBJ2-7; 7 bases agree with TRBD1. V was pared by 3 bases and J by 7 bases, with 9 bases of the junction left unmatched. The CDR3 spans 14 residues. The CDR3 region has the DNA TGTGCCAGCAGTTTCCGACAGGGTCTAGGGGAGCAGTACTTC. It encodes CASSFRQGLGEQYF.

This clonotype was counted a few times. The chain joins TRBV27 to TRBJ1-1; D is possibly TRBD1 (6 bases). Germline lookup yields CDR1 MNHEY and CDR2 SMNVEV (reference sequence). The CDR3 is 13 amino acids. V lost 6 bases and J lost 1, with 9 bases in between. The CDR3 here is CASRSTGNTEAFF. The CDR3 DNA reads as TGTGCCAGCAGATCGACAGGGAACACTGAAGCTTTCTTT.

The genes are TRBV7-9 and TRBJ2-5, with 12 bases aligning to TRBD2. After removal of 4 bases from V and 6 bases from J, the junction contained 6 bases not matched to a gene. CDR1 and CDR2 (germline): SEHNR, FQNEAQ (reference sequence). This CDR3 region has 15 residues. The CDR3 coding sequence is TGTGCCAGCAGCTCTGGACTAGCGGGGACAAAGACCCAGTACTTC. Its protein product is CASSSGLAGTKTQYF.

The sample holds many counts of this clonotype. In DNA form, the CDR3 reads TGTGCCAGCAGCTTGTCTACAGGGGGAACCGGGGAGCTGTTTTTT. Its protein is CASSLSTGGTGELFF. The V call is TRBV11-2, the J call TRBJ2-2; 8 bases are shared with TRBD1. Trimming at V came to 3 bases and at J to 5 bases, leaving 5 bases not matched to a gene. Germline V CDR1 and CDR2: SGHAT, FQNNGV. CDR3 length equals 15 residues.

This clonotype came up many times. The chain carries TRBV20-1 and TRBJ2-3; the match to TRBD2 covers 10 bases. V was pared by 7 bases and J by 4 bases, with 23 bases of the junction left unmatched. The CDR3 covers 19 residues. Germline V gene data show CDR1 as DFQATT and CDR2 as SNEGSKA (reference sequence). For the CDR3, the DNA is TGCAGTGTCGTGAAAGGAGGAGCGGGGGGGCCCCAAGTACCAGATACGCAGTATTTT. Its translation: CSVVKGGAGGPQVPDTQYF.

This clonotype was seen a handful of times. The J gene is TRBJ2-1, the V gene TRBV20-1, with 8 bases aligning to TRBD2. This CDR3 contains 14 residues. Unmatched junction bases numbered 8, after V lost 2 bases and J lost 8 bases. Germline CDR1 reads DFQATT; CDR2 reads SNEGSKA (reference sequence). The chain's CDR3 is CSARWSGGGDEQFF. In DNA form, the CDR3 reads TGCAGTGCTAGATGGAGCGGGGGTGGCGATGAGCAGTTCTTC.

CDR3 sequence: CASSEQGERGYTF. CDR3 coding DNA: TGTGCCAGCAGTGAACAGGGGGAGCGGGGCTACACCTTC. The V call is TRBV6-1, the J call TRBJ1-2; 7 bases are a match to TRBD1. This CDR3 is 13 amino acids long. Germline V gene sequence: CDR1 MNHNS, CDR2 SASEGT. After removal of 2 bases from V and 8 bases from J, the junction contained 5 bases not matched to a gene.

The chain has TRBV20-1 and TRBJ1-3; D call uncertain. Trimming left V 1 base short and J 3 bases short, with 7 bases between. CDR1 and CDR2 from the germline V gene are DFQATT and SNEGSKA (reference sequence). The length of the CDR3 is 13 residues. The CDR3 is CSARGAFGNTIYF. The CDR3 DNA sequence: TGCAGTGCTAGAGGGGCATTTGGAAACACCATATATTTT.

This rearrangement joins TRBV7-3 to TRBJ2-5; D gene unclear. V lost 5 bases and J lost 5, with 9 bases in between. CDR3 length: 12 amino acids. CDR1 is SGHTA and CDR2 is FQGTGA in the germline V gene. This chain's CDR3 is CASSIPGETQYF. Here the CDR3 DNA reads TGTGCCAGCAGCATCCCCGGGGAGACCCAGTACTTC.

This clonotype was observed a handful of times. V usage is TRBV4-1 and J usage is TRBJ2-1; D call uncertain. Germline lookup yields CDR1 MGHRA and CDR2 YSYEKL. This CDR3 is 15 amino acids long. The V and J ends lost 0 bases and 4 bases respectively, with 10 bases between them. This CDR3 is CASSQDRATYNEQFF. CDR3 bases: TGCGCCAGCAGCCAAGATCGTGCGACTTACAATGAGCAGTTCTTC.

This clonotype has more than one count but fewer than ten. The genes are TRBV5-1 and TRBJ2-1, with no clear D. The V end lost 2 bases, the J end lost 9 bases, and 15 bases lay between the germline ends. Germline V gives CDR1 SGHRS, CDR2 YFSETQ. The length of the CDR3 is 14 residues. DNA of the CDR3: TGCGCCAGCAGCTTAGGTGGGGAAAGGGCTGAGCAGTTCTTC. As protein: CASSLGGERAEQFF.

This clonotype came up a few times. V and J are TRBV7-2 and TRBJ1-1; D gene uncertain. From germline, CDR1 is SGHTA and CDR2 FQGNSA. The CDR3 loop spans 14 amino acids. Trimming shortened V by 5 bases and J by 5 bases, and 15 bases separated the two germline ends. The CDR3 reads CASSAIFGRTEAFF. The DNA of the CDR3 is TGTGCCAGCAGCGCAATTTTTGGGAGGACTGAAGCTTTCTTT.

Only a few counts were recorded for this clonotype. This chain joins TRBV15 and TRBJ2-5; unclear D gene. Trimming stripped 0 bases from V and 3 bases from J, with 11 bases between. In germline, CDR1 is LNHNV, CDR2 YYDKDF (reference sequence). This CDR3 comprises 15 residues. The CDR3 region is CATSRDGRGEETQYF. CDR3 sequence (DNA): TGTGCCACCAGCAGAGATGGCCGCGGTGAAGAGACCCAGTACTTC.

There are many counts of this clonotype. The chain employs TRBV15 and TRBJ1-3, with 8 bases fitting TRBD1. Germline lookup yields CDR1 LNHNV and CDR2 YYDKDF (reference sequence). CDR3 length equals 15 residues. J gave up 1 base and V 5 bases, and 4 bases lay outside the gene matches. As DNA, the CDR3 is TGTGCCACCAGCCGACAGGGGAGATCTGGAAACACCATATATTTT. This sequence encodes CATSRQGRSGNTIYF.

This clonotype showed up many times. The rearrangement uses TRBV4-1 and TRBJ1-1; D gene ambiguous. Germline CDR1 and CDR2: MGHRA and YSYEKL. The CDR3 length is 16 residues. The V end was cut by 4 bases, the J end by 0 bases, with 15 bases between. As DNA, the CDR3 is TGCGCCAGCAGCCCGGTGGGTCTTACCATGAACACTGAAGCTTTCTTT. Encoded protein: CASSPVGLTMNTEAFF.